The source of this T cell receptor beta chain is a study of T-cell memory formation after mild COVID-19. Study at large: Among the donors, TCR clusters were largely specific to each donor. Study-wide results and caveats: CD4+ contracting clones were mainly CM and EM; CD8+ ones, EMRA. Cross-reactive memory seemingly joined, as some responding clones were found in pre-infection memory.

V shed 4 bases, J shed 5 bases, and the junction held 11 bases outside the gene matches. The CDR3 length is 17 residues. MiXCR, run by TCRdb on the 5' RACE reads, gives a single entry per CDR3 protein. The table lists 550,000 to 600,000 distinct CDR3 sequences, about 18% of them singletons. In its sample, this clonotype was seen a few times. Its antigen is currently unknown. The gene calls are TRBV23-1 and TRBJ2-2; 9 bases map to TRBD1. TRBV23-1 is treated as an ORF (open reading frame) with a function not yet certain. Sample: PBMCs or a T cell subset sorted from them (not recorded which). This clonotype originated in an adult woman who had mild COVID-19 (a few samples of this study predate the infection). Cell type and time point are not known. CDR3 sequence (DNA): TGCGCCAGCAGTCTCTCCGCCGGGACAGGGAGGACCGGGGAGCTGTTTTTT. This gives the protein CASSLSAGTGRTGELFF.